The entry below gives a single T cell receptor (beta chain) sequence along with its context. The clone's antigen remains unknown. Base qualities are not recorded, but no much larger clone differs from it by a single base. This specimen belongs to a study of blood T cell repertoires in COVID-19 (dated by TCRdb to the early 2020s). Background for the entire study: The collaborator samples originated in the United States, Italy and Spain and spanned the acute and convalescent phases of COVID-19. The material from the prospective study consisted of cDNA or gDNA derived from T cells, B-cell-depleted T cells, or PBMCs. Samples were obtained from the ongoing ImmuneRACE study (first 160 participants) and from approximately 1,200 subjects provided by 6 global collaborators. Where available, HLA class I and class II types were taken from metadata supplied by the sample provider and were not determined by assay-based typing. The sample metadata nearly always contained a de-identified subject ID, COVID-19 status, age in years and sex. A freely available public database, intended as a resource for researchers studying the immune response to SARS-CoV-2, is where the repertoires were released. Subjects who had been exposed to COVID-19, were actively infected with it, or had recovered from it provided the deeply sampled blood TCRbeta repertoires that made up the dataset. Study-wide conclusions, independent of this receptor: How much clinical and demographic metadata was included differed by source and by participant, and the metadata was provided uncurated.

TCRbeta CDR3 regions were amplified from genomic DNA by means of the immunoSEQ Assay, a bias-controlled multiplex PCR. Concerning the study's data processing: The number of nucleated cells in each sample was estimated from the amplification of reference gene primers within the assay. To quantify the absolute abundance of each unique TCRbeta CDR3 rearrangement, sequence reads were collapsed and filtered. Productive Simpson clonality was computed per sample as the square root of Simpson's diversity index over productive rearrangements. TCRdb took over this immuneACCESS table, retaining in-frame rearrangements with V and J assigned. Such tables are incomplete; in checked studies, under half of the missing clones stem from an unresolved V gene, and the remainder is unexplained. V, J and clone size reflect that table, while D and trimming were determined from the DNA. The sample yields around 250,000 clones; about 80% were counted once. The top ten clones comprise over 1.5% of the sample.

Each collaborating institution followed its own protocols to collect whole blood in K2EDTA tubes. Collaborator samples were shipped for TCRbeta analysis as frozen whole blood, isolated PBMCs, or DNA extracted from either sample type. The junction carries 15 bases between V and J, which are trimmed by 6 bases and 7 bases respectively. The CDR3 has 13 amino acids, counting the end cysteine and phenylalanine. Just CDR3 DNA is preserved here, 39 bases in frame from base 1. Sequences were obtained from peripheral blood. The receptor comes from a woman aged 80 or older with acute or convalescent COVID-19. The chain joins TRBV12-3 or TRBV12-4 to TRBJ1-2; a weak D assignment points to TRBD1 (6 bases agree). For the CDR3, the sequence is CASSGGPRRGYTF. The DNA is TGTGCCAGCAGCGGGGGGCCCCGGCGTGGCTACACCTTC.